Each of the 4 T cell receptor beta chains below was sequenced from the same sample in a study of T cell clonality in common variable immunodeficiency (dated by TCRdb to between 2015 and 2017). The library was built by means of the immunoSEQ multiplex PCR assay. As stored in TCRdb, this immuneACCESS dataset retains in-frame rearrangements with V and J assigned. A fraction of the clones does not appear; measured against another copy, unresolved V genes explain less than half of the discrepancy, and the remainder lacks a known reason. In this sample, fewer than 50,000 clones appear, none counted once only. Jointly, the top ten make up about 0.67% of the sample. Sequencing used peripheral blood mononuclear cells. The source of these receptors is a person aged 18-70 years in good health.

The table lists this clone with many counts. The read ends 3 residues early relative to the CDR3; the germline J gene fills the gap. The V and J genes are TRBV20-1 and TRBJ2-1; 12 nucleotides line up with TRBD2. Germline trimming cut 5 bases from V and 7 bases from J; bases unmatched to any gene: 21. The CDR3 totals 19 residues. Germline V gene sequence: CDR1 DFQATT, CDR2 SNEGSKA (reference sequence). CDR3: CSARDRGHSSGGAGNEQFF. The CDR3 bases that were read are TGCAGTGCTCGGGACAGGGGACATTCTAGCGGGGGGGCAGGTAATGAG.

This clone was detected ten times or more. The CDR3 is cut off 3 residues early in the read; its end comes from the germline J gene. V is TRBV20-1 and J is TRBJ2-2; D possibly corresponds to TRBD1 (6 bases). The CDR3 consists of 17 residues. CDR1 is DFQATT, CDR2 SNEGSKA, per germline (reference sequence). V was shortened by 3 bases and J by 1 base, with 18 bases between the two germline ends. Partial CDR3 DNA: TGCAGTGCTAGTGTGCACACACTGGGACAGAACACCGGGGAG. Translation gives CSASVHTLGQNTGE. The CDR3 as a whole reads CSASVHTLGQNTGELFF.

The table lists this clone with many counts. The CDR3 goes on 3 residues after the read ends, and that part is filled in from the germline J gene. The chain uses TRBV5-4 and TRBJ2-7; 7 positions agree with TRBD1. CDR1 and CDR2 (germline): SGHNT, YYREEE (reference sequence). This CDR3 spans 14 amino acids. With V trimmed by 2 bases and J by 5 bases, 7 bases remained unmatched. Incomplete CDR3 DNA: TGTGCCAGCAGCTTAGAGACAGGGTCCAACGAG. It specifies CASSLETGSNE. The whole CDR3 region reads CASSLETGSNEQYF.

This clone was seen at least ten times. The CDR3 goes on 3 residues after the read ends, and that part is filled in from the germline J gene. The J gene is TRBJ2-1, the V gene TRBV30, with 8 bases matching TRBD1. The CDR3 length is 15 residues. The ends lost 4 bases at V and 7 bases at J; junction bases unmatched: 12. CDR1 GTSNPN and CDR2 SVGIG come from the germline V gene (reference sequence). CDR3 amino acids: CAWKPPDRANNEQFF. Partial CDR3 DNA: TGTGCCTGGAAACCTCCGGACAGGGCGAATAATGAG.